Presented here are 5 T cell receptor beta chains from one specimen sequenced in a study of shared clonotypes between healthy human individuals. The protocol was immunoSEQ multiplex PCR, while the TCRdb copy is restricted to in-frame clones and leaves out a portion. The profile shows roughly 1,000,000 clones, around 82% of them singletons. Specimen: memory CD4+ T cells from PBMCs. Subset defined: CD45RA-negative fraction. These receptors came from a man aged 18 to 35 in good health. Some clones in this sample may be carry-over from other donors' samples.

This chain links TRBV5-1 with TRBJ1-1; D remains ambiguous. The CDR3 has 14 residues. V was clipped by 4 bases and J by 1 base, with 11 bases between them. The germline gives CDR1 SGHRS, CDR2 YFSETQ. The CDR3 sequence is CASSVQAGNTEAFF. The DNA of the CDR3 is TGCGCCAGCAGCGTCCAGGCCGGGAACACTGAAGCTTTCTTT.

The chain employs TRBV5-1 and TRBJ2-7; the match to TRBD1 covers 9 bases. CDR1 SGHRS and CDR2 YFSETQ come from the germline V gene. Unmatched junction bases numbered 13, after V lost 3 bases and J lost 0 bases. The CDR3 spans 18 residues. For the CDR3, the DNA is TGCGCCAGCAGCTCCAAGACCCCCGGGACAGGGATCTCCTACGAGCAGTACTTC. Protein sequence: CASSSKTPGTGISYEQYF.

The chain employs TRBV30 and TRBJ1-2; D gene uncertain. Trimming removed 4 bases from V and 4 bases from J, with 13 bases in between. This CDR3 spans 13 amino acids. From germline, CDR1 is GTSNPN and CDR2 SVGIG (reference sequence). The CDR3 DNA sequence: TGTGCCTGGACCTCCGGGAGTCTCTATGGCTACACCTTC. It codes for CAWTSGSLYGYTF.

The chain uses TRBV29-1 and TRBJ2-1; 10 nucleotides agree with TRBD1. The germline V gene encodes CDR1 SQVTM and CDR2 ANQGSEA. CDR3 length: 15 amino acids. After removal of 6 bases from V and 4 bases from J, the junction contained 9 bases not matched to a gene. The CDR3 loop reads CSVMEGTGAYNEQFF. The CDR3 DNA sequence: TGCAGCGTGATGGAAGGGACAGGGGCGTACAATGAGCAGTTCTTC.

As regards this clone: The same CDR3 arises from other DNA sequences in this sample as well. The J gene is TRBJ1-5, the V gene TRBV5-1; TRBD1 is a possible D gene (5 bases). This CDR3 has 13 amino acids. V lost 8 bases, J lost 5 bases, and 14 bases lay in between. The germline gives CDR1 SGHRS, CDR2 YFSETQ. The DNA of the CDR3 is TGCGCCAGTAGTCAGGGTCCGGATCAGCCCCAGCATTTT. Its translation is CASSQGPDQPQHF.